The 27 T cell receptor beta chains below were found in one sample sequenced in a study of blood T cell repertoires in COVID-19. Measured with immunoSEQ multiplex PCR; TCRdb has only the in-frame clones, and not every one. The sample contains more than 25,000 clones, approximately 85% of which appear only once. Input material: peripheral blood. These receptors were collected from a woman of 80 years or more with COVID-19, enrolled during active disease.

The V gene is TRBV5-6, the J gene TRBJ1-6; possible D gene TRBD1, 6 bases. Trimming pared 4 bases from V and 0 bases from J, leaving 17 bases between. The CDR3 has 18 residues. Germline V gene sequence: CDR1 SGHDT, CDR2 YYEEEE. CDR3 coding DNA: TGTGCCAGCAGCGCCCCGAAGGGGGTGAGCTCCTATAATTCACCCCTCCACTTT. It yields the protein CASSAPKGVSSYNSPLHF.

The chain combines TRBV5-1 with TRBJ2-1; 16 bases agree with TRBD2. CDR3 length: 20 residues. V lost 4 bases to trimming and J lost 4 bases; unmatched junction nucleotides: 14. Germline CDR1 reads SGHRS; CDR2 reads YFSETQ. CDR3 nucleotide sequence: TGCGCCAGCAGCCACGGGACTAGCGGGGGGGCGACGATTCGGTACAATGAGCAGTTCTTC. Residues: CASSHGTSGGATIRYNEQFF.

The CDR3 DNA sequence: TGTGCCAGCTCGTCGGTGGGGAGAGAAAAACTGTTTTTT. Translation: CASSSVGREKLFF. This sequence joins TRBV7-9 and TRBJ1-4; D is undetermined. Germline V gene sequence: CDR1 SEHNR, CDR2 FQNEAQ (reference sequence). The CDR3 runs to 13 residues. Trimming left V 8 bases short and J 8 bases short, with 15 bases between. The full variable domain, with the rest looked up from reference TRBV7-9 and TRBJ1-4, is DTGVSQNPRHKITKRGQNVTFRCDPISEHNRLYWYRQTLGQGPEFLTYFQNEAQLEKSRLLSDRFSAERPKGSFSTLEIQRTEQGDSAMYLCASSSVGREKLFFGSGTQLSVL.

The chain's CDR3 is CASSYTGLSITEAFF. The CDR3 DNA reads TGTGCCAGCAGTTATACAGGGTTGTCAATCACTGAAGCTTTCTTT. The chain employs TRBV6-5 and TRBJ1-1, with a weak D call TRBD1 (6 bases). Germline CDR1 is MNHEY and CDR2 is SVGAGI. This CDR3 spans 15 amino acids. The V and J ends lost 3 bases and 4 bases respectively, with 15 bases between them.

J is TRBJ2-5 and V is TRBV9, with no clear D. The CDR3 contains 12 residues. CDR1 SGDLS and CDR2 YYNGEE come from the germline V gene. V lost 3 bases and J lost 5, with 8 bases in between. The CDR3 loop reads CASSDGFETQYF. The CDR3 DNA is TGTGCCAGCAGCGACGGGTTTGAGACCCAGTACTTC.

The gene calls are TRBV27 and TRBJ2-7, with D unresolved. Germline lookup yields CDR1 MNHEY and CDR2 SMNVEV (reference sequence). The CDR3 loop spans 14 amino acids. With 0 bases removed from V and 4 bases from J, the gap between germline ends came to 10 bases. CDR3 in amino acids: CASSLSHLLYEQYF. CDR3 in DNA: TGTGCCAGCAGTTTATCACATCTTCTTTACGAGCAGTACTTC.

DNA for the CDR3: TGTGCCAGCAGCTCGGGGGTAACCGGGGAGCTGTTTTTT. Encoded protein: CASSSGVTGELFF. This rearrangement joins TRBV9 to TRBJ2-2; D is possibly TRBD2 (6 bases). Trimming removed 4 bases at V and 5 bases at J, with 9 bases between. Germline loops: CDR1 SGDLS, CDR2 YYNGEE. CDR3 size: 13 residues.

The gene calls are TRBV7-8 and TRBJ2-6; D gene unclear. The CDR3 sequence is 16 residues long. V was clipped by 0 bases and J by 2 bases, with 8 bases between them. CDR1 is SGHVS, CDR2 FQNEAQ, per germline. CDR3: CASSLATIAGANVLTF. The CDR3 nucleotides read TGTGCCAGCAGCTTAGCTACCATAGCTGGGGCCAACGTCCTGACTTTC.

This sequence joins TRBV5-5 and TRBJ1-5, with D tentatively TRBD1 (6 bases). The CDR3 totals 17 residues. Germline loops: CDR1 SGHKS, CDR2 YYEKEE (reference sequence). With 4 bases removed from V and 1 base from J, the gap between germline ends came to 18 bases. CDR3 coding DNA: TGTGCCAGCAGCCCACTCGGACAGAAAGGGAGCAATCAGCCCCAGCATTTT. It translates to CASSPLGQKGSNQPQHF.

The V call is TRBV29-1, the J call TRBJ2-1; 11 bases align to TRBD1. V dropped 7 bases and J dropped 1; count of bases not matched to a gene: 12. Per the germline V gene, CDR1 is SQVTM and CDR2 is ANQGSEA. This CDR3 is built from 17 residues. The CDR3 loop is CSARTGGQVSSYNEQFF. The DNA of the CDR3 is TGCAGCGCTCGGACAGGGGGCCAAGTTTCTTCCTACAATGAGCAGTTCTTC.

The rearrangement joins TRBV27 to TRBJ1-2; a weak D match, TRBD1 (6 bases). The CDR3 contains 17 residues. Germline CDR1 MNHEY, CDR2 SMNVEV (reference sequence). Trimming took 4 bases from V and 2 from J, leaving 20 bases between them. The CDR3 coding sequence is TGTGCCAGCAGTTCCCCCAGGGGAGGGAATGCGAACTATGGCTACACCTTC. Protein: CASSSPRGGNANYGYTF.

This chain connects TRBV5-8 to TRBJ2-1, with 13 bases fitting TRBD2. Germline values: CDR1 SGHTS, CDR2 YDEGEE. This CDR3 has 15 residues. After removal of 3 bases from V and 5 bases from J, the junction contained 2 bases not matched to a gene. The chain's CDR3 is CASSSLAGGHNEQFF. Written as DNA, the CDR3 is TGTGCCAGCAGCTCACTAGCGGGGGGGCACAATGAGCAGTTCTTC.

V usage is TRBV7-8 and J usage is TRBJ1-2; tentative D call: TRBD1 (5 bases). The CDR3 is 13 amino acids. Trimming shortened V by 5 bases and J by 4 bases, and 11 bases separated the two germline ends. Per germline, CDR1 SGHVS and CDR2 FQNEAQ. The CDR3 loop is CASSSRVGYGYTF. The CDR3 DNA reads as TGTGCCAGCAGCAGCAGGGTCGGCTATGGCTACACCTTC.

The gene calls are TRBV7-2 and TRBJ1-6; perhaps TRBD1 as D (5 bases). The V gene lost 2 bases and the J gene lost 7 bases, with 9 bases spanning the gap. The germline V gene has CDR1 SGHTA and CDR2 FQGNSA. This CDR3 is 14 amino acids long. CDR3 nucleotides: TGTGCCAGCAGCTTACTTGGGGCCAATTCACCCCTCCACTTT. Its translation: CASSLLGANSPLHF.

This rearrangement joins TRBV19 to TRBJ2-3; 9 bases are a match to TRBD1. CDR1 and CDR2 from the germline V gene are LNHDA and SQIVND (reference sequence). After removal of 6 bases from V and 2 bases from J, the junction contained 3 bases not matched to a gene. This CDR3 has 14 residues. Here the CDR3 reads CASRRTGATDTQYF. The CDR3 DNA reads TGTGCCAGTAGAAGGACAGGGGCCACAGATACGCAGTATTTT.

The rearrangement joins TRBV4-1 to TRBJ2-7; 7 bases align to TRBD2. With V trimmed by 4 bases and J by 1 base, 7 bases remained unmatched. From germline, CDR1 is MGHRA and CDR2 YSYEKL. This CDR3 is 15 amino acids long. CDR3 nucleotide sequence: TGCGCCAGCAGCCCTCGGGGGGATCGTTCCTACGAGCAGTACTTC. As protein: CASSPRGDRSYEQYF.

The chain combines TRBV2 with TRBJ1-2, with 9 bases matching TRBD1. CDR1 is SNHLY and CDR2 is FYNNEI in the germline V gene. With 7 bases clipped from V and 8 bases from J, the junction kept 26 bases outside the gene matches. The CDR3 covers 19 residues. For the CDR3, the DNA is TGTGCCAGCACCGCCCTGCCGTCGGGGACAGGGTCCCTTCCTTACGGCTACACCTTC. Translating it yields CASTALPSGTGSLPYGYTF.

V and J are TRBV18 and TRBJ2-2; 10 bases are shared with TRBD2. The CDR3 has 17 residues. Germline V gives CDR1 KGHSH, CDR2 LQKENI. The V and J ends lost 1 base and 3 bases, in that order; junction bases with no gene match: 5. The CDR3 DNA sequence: TGTGCCAGCTCACCACGAGCGGGGGGGCCGGACACCGGGGAGCTGTTTTTT. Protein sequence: CASSPRAGGPDTGELFF. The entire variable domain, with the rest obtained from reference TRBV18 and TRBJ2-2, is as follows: NAGVMQNPRHLVRRRGQEARLRCSPMKGHSHVYWYRQLPEEGLKFMVYLQKENIIDESGMPKERFSAEFPKEGPSILRIQQVVRGDSAAYFCASSPRAGGPDTGELFFGEGSRLTVL.

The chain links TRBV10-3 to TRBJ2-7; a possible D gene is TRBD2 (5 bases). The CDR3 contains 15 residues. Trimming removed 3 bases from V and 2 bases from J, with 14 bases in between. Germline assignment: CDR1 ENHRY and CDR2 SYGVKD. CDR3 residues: CAISEGSPGAYEQYF. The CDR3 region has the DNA TGTGCCATCAGTGAAGGGTCACCCGGGGCCTACGAGCAGTACTTC.

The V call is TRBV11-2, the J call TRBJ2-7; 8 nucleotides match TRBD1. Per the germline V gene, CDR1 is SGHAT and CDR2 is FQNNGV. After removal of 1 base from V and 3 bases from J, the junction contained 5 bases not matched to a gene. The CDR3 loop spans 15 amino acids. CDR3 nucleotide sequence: TGTGCCAGCAGCTTAGTGGCAGGGGGCTTCTACGAGCAGTACTTC. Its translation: CASSLVAGGFYEQYF.

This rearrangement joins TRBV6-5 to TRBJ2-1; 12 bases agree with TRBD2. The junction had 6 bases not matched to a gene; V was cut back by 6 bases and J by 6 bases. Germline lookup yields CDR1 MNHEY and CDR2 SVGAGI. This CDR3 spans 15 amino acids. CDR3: CASSTSGGTFNEQFF. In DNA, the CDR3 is TGTGCCAGCAGCACTAGCGGGGGGACGTTCAATGAGCAGTTCTTC.

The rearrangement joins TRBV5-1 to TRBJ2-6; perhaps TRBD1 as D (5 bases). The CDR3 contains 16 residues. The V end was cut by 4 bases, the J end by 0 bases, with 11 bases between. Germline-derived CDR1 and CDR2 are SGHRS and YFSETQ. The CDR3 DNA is TGCGCCAGCAGCCCTAGACAGAGCTCTGGGGCCAACGTCCTGACTTTC. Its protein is CASSPRQSSGANVLTF.

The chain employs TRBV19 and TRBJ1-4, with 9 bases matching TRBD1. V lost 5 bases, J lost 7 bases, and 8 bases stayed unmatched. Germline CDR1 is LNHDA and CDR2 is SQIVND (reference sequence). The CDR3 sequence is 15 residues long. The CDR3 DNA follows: TGTGCCAGTAGTGCCGGGACAGGGAAGGGTGAAAAACTGTTTTTT. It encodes CASSAGTGKGEKLFF.

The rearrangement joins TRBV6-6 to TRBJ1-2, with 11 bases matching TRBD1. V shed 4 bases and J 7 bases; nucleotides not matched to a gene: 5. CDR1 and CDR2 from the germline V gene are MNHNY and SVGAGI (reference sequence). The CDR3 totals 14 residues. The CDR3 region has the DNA TGTGCCAGCAGTTCGGGACAGGGGGTGTCTGGCTACACCTTC. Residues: CASSSGQGVSGYTF.

The CDR3 DNA follows: TGTGCCAGTAGCACCTCAATAGCGGGGGGCGTTAACAATGAGCAGTTCTTC. Translated, it gives CASSTSIAGGVNNEQFF. V usage is TRBV19 and J usage is TRBJ2-1; TRBD2 aligns across 10 bases. Germline CDR1 LNHDA, CDR2 SQIVND (reference sequence). The V segment lost 6 bases and the J segment 5 bases; nucleotides outside the gene matches: 13. The CDR3 runs to 17 residues.

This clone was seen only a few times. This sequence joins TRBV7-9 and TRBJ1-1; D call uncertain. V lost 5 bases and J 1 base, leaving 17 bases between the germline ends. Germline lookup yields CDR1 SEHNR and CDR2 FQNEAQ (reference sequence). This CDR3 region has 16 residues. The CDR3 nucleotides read TGTGCCAGCAGCGCCGGACTCGGGAACTCGAACACTGAAGCTTTCTTT. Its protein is CASSAGLGNSNTEAFF.

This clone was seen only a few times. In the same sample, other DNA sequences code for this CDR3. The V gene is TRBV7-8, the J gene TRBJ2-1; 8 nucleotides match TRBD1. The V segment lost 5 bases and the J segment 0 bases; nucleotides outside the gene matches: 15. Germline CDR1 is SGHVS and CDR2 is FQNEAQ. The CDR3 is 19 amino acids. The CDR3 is CASSPRGQGAISSYNEQFF. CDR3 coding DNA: TGTGCCAGCAGCCCTAGAGGCCAGGGGGCTATAAGCTCCTACAATGAGCAGTTCTTC.